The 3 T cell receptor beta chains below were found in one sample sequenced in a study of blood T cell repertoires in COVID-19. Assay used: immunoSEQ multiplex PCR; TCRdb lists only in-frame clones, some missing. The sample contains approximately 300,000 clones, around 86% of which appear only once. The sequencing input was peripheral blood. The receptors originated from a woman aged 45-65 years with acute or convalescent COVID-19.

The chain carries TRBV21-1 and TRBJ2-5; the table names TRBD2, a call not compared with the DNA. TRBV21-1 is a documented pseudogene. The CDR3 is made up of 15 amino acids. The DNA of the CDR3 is TGTGCCAGCAGCAAAAAGGGCGGGAGAGGGGAGACCCAGTACTTC. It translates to CASSKKGGRGETQYF.

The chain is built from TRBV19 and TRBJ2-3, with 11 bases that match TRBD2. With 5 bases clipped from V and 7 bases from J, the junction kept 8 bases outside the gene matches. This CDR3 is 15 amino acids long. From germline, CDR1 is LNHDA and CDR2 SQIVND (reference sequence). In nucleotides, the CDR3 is TGTGCCAGTAGTTTAGCGGGAGGGCATTTATATACGCAGTATTTT. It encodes CASSLAGGHLYTQYF. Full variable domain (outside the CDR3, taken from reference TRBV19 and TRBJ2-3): DGGITQSPKYLFRKEGQNVTLSCEQNLNHDAMYWYRQDPGQGLRLIYYSQIVNDFQKGDIAEGYSVSREKKESFPLTVTSAQKNPTAFYLCASSLAGGHLYTQYFGPGTRLTVL.

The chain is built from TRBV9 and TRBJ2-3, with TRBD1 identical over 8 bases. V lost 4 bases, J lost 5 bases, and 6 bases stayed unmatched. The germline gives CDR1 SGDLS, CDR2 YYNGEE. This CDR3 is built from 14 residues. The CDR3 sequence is CASSPGGRGDTQYF. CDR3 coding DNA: TGTGCCAGCAGCCCAGGGGGCAGGGGAGATACGCAGTATTTT.